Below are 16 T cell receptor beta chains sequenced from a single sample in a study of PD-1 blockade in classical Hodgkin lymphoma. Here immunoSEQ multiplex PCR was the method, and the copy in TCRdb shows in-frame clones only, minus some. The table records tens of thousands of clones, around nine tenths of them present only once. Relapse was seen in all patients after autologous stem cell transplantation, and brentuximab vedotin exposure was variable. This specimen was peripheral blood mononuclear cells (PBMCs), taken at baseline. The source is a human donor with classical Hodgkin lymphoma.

CDR3 nucleotide sequence: TGTGCCAGCAGTTTACTAGCGGGCCTGGATGAGCAGTTCTTC. The encoded protein is CASSLLAGLDEQFF. The chain carries TRBV2 and TRBJ2-1; TRBD2 aligns across 9 bases. CDR1 is SNHLY, CDR2 FYNNEI, per germline. The CDR3 is 14 amino acids. Germline trimming cut 5 bases from V and 8 bases from J; bases unmatched to any gene: 7.

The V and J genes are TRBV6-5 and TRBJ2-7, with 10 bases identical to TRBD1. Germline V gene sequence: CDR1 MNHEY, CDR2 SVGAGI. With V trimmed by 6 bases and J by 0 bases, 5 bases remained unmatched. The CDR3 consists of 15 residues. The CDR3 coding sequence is TGTGCCAGCAGCAGGGGACAGGGGTTCTCCTACGAGCAGTACTTC. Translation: CASSRGQGFSYEQYF.

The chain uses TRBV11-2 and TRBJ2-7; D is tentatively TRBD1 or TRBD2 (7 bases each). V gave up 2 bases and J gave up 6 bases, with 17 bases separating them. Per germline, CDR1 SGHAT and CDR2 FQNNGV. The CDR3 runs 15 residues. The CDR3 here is CASSLIDREGSEQYF. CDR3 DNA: TGTGCCAGCAGCTTAATCGACAGGGAGGGTAGCGAGCAGTACTTC.

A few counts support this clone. CDR3 sequence reads: CASSRGPGYGYTF. In nucleotides, the CDR3 is TGTGCCAGCAGTCGCGGTCCGGGCTATGGCTACACCTTC. The chain is built from TRBV5-6 and TRBJ1-2; D remains unclear. The CDR3 sequence is 13 residues long. CDR1 and CDR2 (germline): SGHDT, YYEEEE. V was cut by 5 bases and J by 4 bases, with 12 bases left in between.

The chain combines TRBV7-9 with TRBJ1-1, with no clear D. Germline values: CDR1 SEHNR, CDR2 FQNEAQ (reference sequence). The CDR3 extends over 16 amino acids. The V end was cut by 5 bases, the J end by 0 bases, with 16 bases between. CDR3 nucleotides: TGTGCCAGCAGCCTAGATGGGAACTTCATGAACACTGAAGCTTTCTTT. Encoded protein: CASSLDGNFMNTEAFF.

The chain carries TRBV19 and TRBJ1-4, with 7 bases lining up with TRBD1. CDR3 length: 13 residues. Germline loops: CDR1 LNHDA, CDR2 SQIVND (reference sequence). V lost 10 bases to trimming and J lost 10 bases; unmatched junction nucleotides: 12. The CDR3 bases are TGTGCCACTGGGACAGCTGGAGGTGGAAAACTGTTTTTT. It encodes CATGTAGGGKLFF. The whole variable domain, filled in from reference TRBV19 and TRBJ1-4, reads DGGITQSPKYLFRKEGQNVTLSCEQNLNHDAMYWYRQDPGQGLRLIYYSQIVNDFQKGDIAEGYSVSREKKESFPLTVTSAQKNPTAFYLCATGTAGGGKLFFGSGTQLSVL.

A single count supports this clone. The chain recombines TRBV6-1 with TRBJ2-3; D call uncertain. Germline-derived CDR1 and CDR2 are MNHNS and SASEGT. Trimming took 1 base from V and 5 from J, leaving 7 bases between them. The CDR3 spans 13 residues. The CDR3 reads CASSEEMEDTQYF. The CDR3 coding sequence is TGTGCCAGCAGTGAAGAGATGGAAGATACGCAGTATTTT.

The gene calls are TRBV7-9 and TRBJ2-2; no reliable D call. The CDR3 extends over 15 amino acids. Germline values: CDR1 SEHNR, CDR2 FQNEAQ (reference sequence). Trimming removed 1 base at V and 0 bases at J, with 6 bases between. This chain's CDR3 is CASSLVGANTGELFF. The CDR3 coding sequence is TGTGCCAGCAGCTTAGTTGGCGCGAACACCGGGGAGCTGTTTTTT. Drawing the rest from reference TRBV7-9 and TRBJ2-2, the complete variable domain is DTGVSQNPRHKITKRGQNVTFRCDPISEHNRLYWYRQTLGQGPEFLTYFQNEAQLEKSRLLSDRFSAERPKGSFSTLEIQRTEQGDSAMYLCASSLVGANTGELFFGEGSRLTVL.

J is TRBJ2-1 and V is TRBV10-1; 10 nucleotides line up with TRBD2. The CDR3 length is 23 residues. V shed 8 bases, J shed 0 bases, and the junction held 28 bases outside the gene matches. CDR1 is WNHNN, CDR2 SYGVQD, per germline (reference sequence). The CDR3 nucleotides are TGCGCCAGCGAAGGACCCGGGACAGAGGTACGTAGCGGGAGGTCGTCCTCCTACAATGAGCAGTTCTTC. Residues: CASEGPGTEVRSGRSSSYNEQFF.

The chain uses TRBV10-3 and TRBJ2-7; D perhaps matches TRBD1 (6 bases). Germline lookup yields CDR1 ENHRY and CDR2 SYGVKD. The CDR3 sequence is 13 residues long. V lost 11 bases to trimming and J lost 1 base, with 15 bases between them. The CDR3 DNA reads TGTGCCCTAGCCCAGGGGCTTTCCTACGAGCAGTACTTC. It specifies CALAQGLSYEQYF.

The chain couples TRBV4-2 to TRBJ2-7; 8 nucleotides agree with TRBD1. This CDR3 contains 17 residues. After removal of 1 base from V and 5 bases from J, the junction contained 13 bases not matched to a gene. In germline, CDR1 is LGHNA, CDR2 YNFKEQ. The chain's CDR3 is CASSQGVAGGITDEQYF. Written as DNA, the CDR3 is TGTGCCAGCAGCCAAGGGGTCGCAGGGGGCATAACGGACGAGCAGTACTTC.

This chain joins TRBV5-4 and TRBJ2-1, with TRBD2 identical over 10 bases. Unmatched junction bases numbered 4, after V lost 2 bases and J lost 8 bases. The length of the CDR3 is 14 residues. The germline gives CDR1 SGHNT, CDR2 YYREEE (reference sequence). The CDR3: CASSFASGSDEQFF. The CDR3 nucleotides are TGTGCCAGCAGCTTTGCTAGCGGGAGCGATGAGCAGTTCTTC.

CDR3 sequence: CASSAGGRQYF. CDR3 DNA: TGTGCCAGTAGTGCAGGGGGGCGGCAGTACTTC. The V call is TRBV19, the J call TRBJ2-7, with D perhaps matching TRBD1 (7 bases). CDR1 and CDR2 from the germline V gene are LNHDA and SQIVND (reference sequence). Trimming removed 5 bases from V and 9 bases from J, with 11 bases in between. This CDR3 contains 11 residues. The complete variable domain, with remaining parts taken from reference TRBV19 and TRBJ2-7, reads DGGITQSPKYLFRKEGQNVTLSCEQNLNHDAMYWYRQDPGQGLRLIYYSQIVNDFQKGDIAEGYSVSREKKESFPLTVTSAQKNPTAFYLCASSAGGRQYFGPGTRLTVT.

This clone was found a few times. The CDR3 here is CASTSRGAGDEAFF. In DNA form, the CDR3 reads TGTGCCAGCACCTCGCGGGGGGCGGGGGATGAAGCTTTCTTT. The chain joins TRBV7-2 to TRBJ1-1; a possible D gene is TRBD1 (6 bases). V lost 7 bases to trimming and J lost 7 bases, with 19 bases between them. The CDR3 is made up of 14 amino acids. Germline lookup yields CDR1 SGHTA and CDR2 FQGNSA. Filled out from reference TRBV7-2 and TRBJ1-1, the complete variable domain reads GAGVSQSPSNKVTEKGKDVELRCDPISGHTALYWYRQSLGQGLEFLIYFQGNSAPDKSGLPSDRFSAERTGGSVSTLTIQRTQQEDSAVYLCASTSRGAGDEAFFGQGTRLTVV.

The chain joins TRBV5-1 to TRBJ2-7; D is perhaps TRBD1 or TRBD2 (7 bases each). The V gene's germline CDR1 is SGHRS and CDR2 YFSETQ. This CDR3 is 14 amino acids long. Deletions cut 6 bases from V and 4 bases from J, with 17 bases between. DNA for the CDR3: TGCGCCAGCACCGGCGGGGGACAGTCGTACGAGCAGTACTTC. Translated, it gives CASTGGGQSYEQYF.

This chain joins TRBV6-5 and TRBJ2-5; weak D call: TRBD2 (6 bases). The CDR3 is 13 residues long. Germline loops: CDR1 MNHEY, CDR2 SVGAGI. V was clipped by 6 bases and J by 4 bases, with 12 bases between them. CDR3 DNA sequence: TGTGCCAGCAGCTCGGGGGAACGAGAGACCCAGTACTTC. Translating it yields CASSSGERETQYF.